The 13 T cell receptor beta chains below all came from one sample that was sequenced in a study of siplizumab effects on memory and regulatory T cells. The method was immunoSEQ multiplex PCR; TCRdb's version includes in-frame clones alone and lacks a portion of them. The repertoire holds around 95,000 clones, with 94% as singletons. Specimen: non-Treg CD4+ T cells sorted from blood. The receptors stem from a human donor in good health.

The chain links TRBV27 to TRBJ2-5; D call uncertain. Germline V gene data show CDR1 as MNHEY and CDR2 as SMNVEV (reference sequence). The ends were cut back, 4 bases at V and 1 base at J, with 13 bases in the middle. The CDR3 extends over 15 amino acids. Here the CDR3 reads CASSYSPYTQETQYF. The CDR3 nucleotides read TGTGCCAGCAGTTATTCCCCCTATACCCAAGAGACCCAGTACTTC.

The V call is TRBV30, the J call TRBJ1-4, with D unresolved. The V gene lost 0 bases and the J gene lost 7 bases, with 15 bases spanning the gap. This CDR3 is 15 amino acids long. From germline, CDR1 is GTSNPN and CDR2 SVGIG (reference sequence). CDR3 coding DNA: TGTGCCTGGAGTGTAATTGGGAGGGAAAGTGAAAAACTGTTTTTT. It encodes CAWSVIGRESEKLFF. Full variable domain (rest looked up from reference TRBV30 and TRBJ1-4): SQTIHQWPATLVQPVGSPLSLECTVEGTSNPNLYWYRQAAGRGLQLLFYSVGIGQISSEVPQNLSASRPQDRQFILSSKKLLLSDSGFYLCAWSVIGRESEKLFFGSGTQLSVL.

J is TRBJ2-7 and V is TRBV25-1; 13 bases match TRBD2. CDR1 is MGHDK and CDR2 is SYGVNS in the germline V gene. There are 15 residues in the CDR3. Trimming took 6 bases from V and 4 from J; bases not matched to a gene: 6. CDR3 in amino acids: CASSDGTSGAYEQYF. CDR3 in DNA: TGTGCCAGCAGCGACGGGACTAGCGGGGCGTACGAGCAGTACTTC.

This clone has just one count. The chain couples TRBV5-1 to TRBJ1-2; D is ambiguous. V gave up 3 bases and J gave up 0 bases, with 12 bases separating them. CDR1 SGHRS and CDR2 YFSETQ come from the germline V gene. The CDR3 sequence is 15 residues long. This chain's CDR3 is CASSSGGGANYGYTF. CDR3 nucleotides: TGCGCCAGCAGCTCCGGCGGCGGAGCTAACTATGGCTACACCTTC.

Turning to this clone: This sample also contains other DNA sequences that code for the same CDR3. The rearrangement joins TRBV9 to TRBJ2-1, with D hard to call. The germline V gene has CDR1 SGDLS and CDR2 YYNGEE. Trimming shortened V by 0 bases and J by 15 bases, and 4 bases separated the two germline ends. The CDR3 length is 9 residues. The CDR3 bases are TGTGCCAGCAGCGTAGGTTTGTTCTTC. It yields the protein CASSVGLFF.

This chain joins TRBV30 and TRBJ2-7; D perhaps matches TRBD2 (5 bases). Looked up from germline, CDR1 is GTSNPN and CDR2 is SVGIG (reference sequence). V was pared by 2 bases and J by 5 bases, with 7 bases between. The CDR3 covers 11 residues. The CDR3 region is CAWSSEDEQYF. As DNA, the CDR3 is TGTGCCTGGAGTTCGGAGGACGAGCAGTACTTC.

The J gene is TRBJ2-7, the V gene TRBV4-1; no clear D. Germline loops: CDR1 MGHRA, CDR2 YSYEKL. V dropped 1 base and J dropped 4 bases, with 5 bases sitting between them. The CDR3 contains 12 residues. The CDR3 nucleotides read TGCGCCAGCAGCCAAGCGGGTTACGAGCAGTACTTC. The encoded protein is CASSQAGYEQYF.

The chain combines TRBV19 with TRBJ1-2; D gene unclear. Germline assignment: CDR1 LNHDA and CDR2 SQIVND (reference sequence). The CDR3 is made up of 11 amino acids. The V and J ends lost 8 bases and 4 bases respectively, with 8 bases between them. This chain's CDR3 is CASGEAYGYTF. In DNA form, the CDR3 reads TGTGCCAGTGGAGAGGCCTATGGCTACACCTTC.

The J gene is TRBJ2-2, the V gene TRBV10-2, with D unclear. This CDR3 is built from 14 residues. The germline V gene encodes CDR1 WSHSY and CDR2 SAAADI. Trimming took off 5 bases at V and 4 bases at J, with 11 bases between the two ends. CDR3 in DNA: TGCGCCAGCAGTATCAGCTCCAGCACCGGGGAGCTGTTTTTT. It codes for CASSISSSTGELFF.

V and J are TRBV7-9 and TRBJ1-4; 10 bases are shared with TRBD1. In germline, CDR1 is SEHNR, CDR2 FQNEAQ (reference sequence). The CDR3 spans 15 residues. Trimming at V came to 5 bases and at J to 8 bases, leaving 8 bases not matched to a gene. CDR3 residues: CASSQTGTGAEKLFF. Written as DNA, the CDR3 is TGTGCCAGCAGCCAAACCGGGACAGGGGCCGAAAAACTGTTTTTT.

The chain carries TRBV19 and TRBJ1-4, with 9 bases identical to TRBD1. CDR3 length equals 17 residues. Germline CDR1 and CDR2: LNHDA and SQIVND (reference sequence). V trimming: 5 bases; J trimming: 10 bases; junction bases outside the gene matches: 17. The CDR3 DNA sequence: TGTGCCAGTAGTGTCTCCCGCCGGGACAGGGCTCCTCCAAAACTGTTTTTT. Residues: CASSVSRRDRAPPKLFF.

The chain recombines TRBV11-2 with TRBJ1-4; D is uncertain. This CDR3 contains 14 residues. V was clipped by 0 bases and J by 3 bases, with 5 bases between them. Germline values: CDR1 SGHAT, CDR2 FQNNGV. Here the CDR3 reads CASSLDTSNEKLFF. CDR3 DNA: TGTGCCAGCAGCTTAGATACATCTAATGAAAAACTGTTTTTT.

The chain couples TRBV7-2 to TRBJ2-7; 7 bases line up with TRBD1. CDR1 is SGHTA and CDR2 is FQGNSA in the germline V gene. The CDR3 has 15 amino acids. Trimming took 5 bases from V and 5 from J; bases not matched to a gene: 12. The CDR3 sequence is CASSRATGTKNEQYF. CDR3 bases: TGTGCCAGCAGCAGAGCGACAGGGACCAAAAACGAGCAGTACTTC.